The rows below give T cell receptor beta chains drawn from one sample of a study of blood T cell repertoires in COVID-19. The method was immunoSEQ multiplex PCR; TCRdb's version includes in-frame clones alone and lacks a portion of them. The sample shows 140,000 to 150,000 clones, around 81% of them seen only once. Sequencing was done on a sample of peripheral blood. These TCRs come from a woman aged 35 to 49 with active or convalescent COVID-19. Both conserved end residues are trimmed from each CDR3. Each record gives: clone size, V gene, J gene, CDR3 protein. Some rows have no size entry. The others give once, few or many, or a class for an expanded clone.

clone_size: -
v_call: TRBV7-2
j_call: TRBJ2-7
cdr3_aa: ASSLGRRRGGPSSYEQY

clone_size: -
v_call: TRBV5-4
j_call: TRBJ1-2
cdr3_aa: AVLQGADYGYT

clone_size: -
v_call: TRBV2
j_call: TRBJ1-2
cdr3_aa: ASKGLTRNYGYT

clone_size: -
v_call: TRBV2
j_call: TRBJ2-2
cdr3_aa: ASSEDRLDTGELF

clone_size: -
v_call: TRBV5-1
j_call: TRBJ1-5
cdr3_aa: ASSFGQAPNQPQH

clone_size: -
v_call: TRBV4-1
j_call: TRBJ2-7
cdr3_aa: ASSQGETPLYEQY

clone_size: -
v_call: TRBV28
j_call: TRBJ1-5
cdr3_aa: ASSTLGGPRPQH

clone_size: -
v_call: TRBV7-6
j_call: TRBJ1-1
cdr3_aa: ASSLADPGQHMNTEAF

clone_size: -
v_call: TRBV9
j_call: TRBJ1-1
cdr3_aa: ASSRGGEAF

clone_size: -
v_call: TRBV3-1/TRBV3-2
j_call: TRBJ2-3
cdr3_aa: ASRGGDRAPDTQY

clone_size: -
v_call: TRBV28
j_call: TRBJ1-1
cdr3_aa: ASSWAPTEAF

clone_size: -
v_call: TRBV7-2
j_call: TRBJ1-4
cdr3_aa: ASSFRGHEKLF

clone_size: -
v_call: TRBV27
j_call: TRBJ1-2
cdr3_aa: ASSFDRGDPGGYT

clone_size: once
v_call: TRBV5-5
j_call: TRBJ1-6
cdr3_aa: ASSLVQVLYNSPLH

clone_size: -
v_call: TRBV27
j_call: TRBJ1-1
cdr3_aa: ASSLRVRDEAF